The present T cell receptor beta chain was sequenced within a study of blood T cell repertoires in COVID-19. Study at large: The samples span acute and convalescent COVID-19 from the United States, Italy and Spain. Sample material is recorded as cDNA or gDNA derived from T cells, B-cell-depleted T cells, or PBMCs.

The germline V gene encodes CDR1 LNHDA and CDR2 SQIVND (reference sequence). V lost 3 bases and J lost 5; bases outside the gene matches: 6. CDR3 length equals 14 residues. In the original analysis: Estimation of nucleated cell counts relied on the amplification of reference gene primers. Assay used: immunoSEQ multiplex PCR; TCRdb lists only in-frame clones, some missing. V and J calls and clone size follow that table, whereas D and trimming were derived from the DNA. The sample lists more than 200,000 clones, approximately 86% seen once, with just under 2% in the top ten. Regarding this clone: The same CDR3 also results from other DNA sequences found in this sample.

Material: peripheral blood. The chain carries TRBV19 and TRBJ1-2; 7 positions match TRBD1. This TCR derives from a man between 25 and 39 years old with active or convalescent COVID-19. The CDR3 nucleotides are TGTGCCAGTAGTATTGGGGGACAGAGATATGGCTACACCTTC. This translates into CASSIGGQRYGYTF.